A selection of T cell receptor beta chains follows, all from one sample in a study of T cells in Graves' hyperthyroidism and ophthalmopathy. Via MiXCR, TCRdb re-called the multiplex PCR reads, giving one row per CDR3 protein. In the table there are over 150,000 distinct CDR3 sequences, over 15% of which are singletons. Sequenced sample: blood. These TCRs come from a woman in her fifties or sixties with Graves' hyperthyroidism. The CDR3 runs from the conserved cysteine through the conserved F or W. Each record gives: J gene, V gene, D gene, clone size, CDR3 DNA, CDR3 protein. The D gene is left open where the match is weak. For some rows the clone size is stated as once, few or many, or as a class when expanded; others skip it.

j_gene: TRBJ2-5; v_gene: TRBV3-1; d_gene: TRBD2; abundance: -; CDR3nt: TGTGCCAGCAGCCTACTAGCGGTAGAGACCCAGTACTTC; CDR3aa: CASSLLAVETQYF
j_gene: TRBJ2-3; v_gene: TRBV3-1; d_gene: TRBD2; abundance: many; CDR3nt: TGTGCCAGCAGCCGGCTTAGCGGGGGGGTAAATACGCAGTATTTT; CDR3aa: CASSRLSGGVNTQYF
j_gene: TRBJ1-6; v_gene: TRBV18; d_gene: -; abundance: -; CDR3nt: TGTGCCAGCTCGGCACGAAATTCACCCCTCCACTTT; CDR3aa: CASSARNSPLHF
j_gene: TRBJ2-3; v_gene: TRBV2; d_gene: -; abundance: many; CDR3nt: TGTGCCAGCAGTGAAGGGTCCGCAGATACGCAGTATTTT; CDR3aa: CASSEGSADTQYF
j_gene: TRBJ2-4; v_gene: TRBV14; d_gene: TRBD2; abundance: -; CDR3nt: TGTGCCAGCAGCCAAGCGGGACTAGCGGGGCAGGACATTCAGTACTTC; CDR3aa: CASSQAGLAGQDIQYF
j_gene: TRBJ2-2; v_gene: TRBV10-3; d_gene: -; abundance: many; CDR3nt: TGTGCCACCATGACCGCCAACACCGGGGAGCTGTTTTTT; CDR3aa: CATMTANTGELFF
j_gene: TRBJ2-3; v_gene: TRBV6-1; d_gene: -; abundance: -; CDR3nt: TGTGCCAGCAGTGAAGTGGCGCCCAGCACAGATACGCAGTATTTT; CDR3aa: CASSEVAPSTDTQYF
j_gene: TRBJ1-2; v_gene: TRBV25-1; d_gene: -; abundance: many; CDR3nt: TGTGCCAGCAGTGAAAACCAGGGCTTCGGTGGCTACACCTTC; CDR3aa: CASSENQGFGGYTF
j_gene: TRBJ1-3; v_gene: TRBV3-1; d_gene: -; abundance: few; CDR3nt: TGTGCCAGCAGCCTGCGAAACACCATATATTTT; CDR3aa: CASSLRNTIYF
j_gene: TRBJ2-5; v_gene: TRBV7-8; d_gene: TRBD1; abundance: many; CDR3nt: TGTGCCAGCAGCATATCTCAGGGGGCAGGGCAAGAGACCCAGTACTTC; CDR3aa: CASSISQGAGQETQYF
j_gene: TRBJ2-3; v_gene: TRBV10-2; d_gene: -; abundance: -; CDR3nt: TGCGCCAGCACCGAGTGGGCCCTGGGGGGGGGGCCCTCAGATACGCAGTATTTT; CDR3aa: CASTEWALGGGPSDTQYF
j_gene: TRBJ1-1; v_gene: TRBV7-2; d_gene: -; abundance: many; CDR3nt: TGTGCCAGCAGCTTAGCGCGACCCCCCTTTGAAGCTTTCTTT; CDR3aa: CASSLARPPFEAFF
j_gene: TRBJ1-1; v_gene: TRBV7-2; d_gene: -; abundance: many; CDR3nt: TGTGCCAGCAGCCCCGCGGGGGATTTAGGTGAAGCTTTCTTT; CDR3aa: CASSPAGDLGEAFF
j_gene: TRBJ1-1; v_gene: TRBV25-1; d_gene: -; abundance: many; CDR3nt: TGTGCCAGCAGTGAATCCCGGGTAGGGGGGGTGAACACTGAAGCTTTCTTT; CDR3aa: CASSESRVGGVNTEAFF